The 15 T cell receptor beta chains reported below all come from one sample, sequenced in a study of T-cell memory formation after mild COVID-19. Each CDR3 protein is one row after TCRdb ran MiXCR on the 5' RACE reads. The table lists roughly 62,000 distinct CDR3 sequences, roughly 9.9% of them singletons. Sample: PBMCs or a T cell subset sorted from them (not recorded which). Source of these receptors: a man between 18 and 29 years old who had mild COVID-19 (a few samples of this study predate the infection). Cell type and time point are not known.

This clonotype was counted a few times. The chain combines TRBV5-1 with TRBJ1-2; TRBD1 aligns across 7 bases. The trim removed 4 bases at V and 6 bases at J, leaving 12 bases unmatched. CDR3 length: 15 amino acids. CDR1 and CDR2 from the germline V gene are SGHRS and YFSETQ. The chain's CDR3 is CASSPGGPARDGYTF. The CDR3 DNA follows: TGCGCCAGCAGCCCAGGGGGACCGGCAAGGGATGGCTACACCTTC.

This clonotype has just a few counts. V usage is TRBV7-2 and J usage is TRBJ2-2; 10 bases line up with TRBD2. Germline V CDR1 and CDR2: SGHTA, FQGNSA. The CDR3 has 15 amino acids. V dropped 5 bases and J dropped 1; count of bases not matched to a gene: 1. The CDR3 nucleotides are TGTGCCAGCAGCAGACTAGCGGGGAACACCGGGGAGCTGTTTTTT. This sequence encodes CASSRLAGNTGELFF.

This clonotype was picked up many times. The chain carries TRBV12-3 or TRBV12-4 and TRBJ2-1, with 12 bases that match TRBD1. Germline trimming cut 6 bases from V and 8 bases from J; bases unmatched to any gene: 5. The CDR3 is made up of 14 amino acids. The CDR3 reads CASSRDRGPDEQFF. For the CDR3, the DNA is TGTGCCAGCAGCCGGGACAGGGGGCCCGATGAGCAGTTCTTC.

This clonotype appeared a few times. The CDR3 region has the DNA TGTGCCCCCCACCAGGGCGGGCAGTACGTC. It yields the protein CAPHQGGQYV. The rearrangement links TRBV15 to TRBJ2-7; D is perhaps TRBD1 (5 bases). Germline CDR1 is LNHNV and CDR2 is YYDKDF (reference sequence). CDR3 length: 10 amino acids. The V end was cut by 11 bases, the J end by 9 bases, with 14 bases between.

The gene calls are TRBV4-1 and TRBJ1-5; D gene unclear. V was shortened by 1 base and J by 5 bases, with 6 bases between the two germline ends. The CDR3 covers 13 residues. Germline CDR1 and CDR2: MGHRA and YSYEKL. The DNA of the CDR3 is TGCGCCAGCAGCCAAGGGGCCTATCAGCCCCAGCATTTT. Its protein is CASSQGAYQPQHF.

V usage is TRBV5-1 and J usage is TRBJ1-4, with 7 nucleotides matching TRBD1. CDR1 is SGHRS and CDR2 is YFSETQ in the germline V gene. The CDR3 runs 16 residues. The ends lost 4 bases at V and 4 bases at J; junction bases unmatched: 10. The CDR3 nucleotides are TGCGCCAGCAGCCTTCTCGCGGGACAGTTTAATGAAAAACTGTTTTTT. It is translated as CASSLLAGQFNEKLFF.

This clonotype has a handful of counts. The CDR3 reads CASSLRSWTSTDTQYF. Here the CDR3 DNA reads TGTGCCAGCAGCTTGAGGTCCTGGACTAGCACAGATACGCAGTATTTT. The chain links TRBV7-6 to TRBJ2-3, with D possibly matching TRBD2 (5 bases). This CDR3 has 16 residues. V lost 3 bases to trimming and J lost 0 bases, with 13 bases between them. CDR1 is SGHVS and CDR2 is FNYEAQ in the germline V gene.

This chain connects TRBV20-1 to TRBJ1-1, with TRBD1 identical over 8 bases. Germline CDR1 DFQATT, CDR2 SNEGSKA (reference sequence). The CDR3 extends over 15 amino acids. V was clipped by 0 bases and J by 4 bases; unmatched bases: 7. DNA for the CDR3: TGCAGTGCTAGAGACCGGATAACAGGGGGCACTGAAGCTTTCTTT. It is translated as CSARDRITGGTEAFF.

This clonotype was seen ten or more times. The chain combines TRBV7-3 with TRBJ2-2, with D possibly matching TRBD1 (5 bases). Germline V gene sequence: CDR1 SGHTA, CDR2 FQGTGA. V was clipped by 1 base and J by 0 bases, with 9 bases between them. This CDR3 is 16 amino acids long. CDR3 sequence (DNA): TGTGCCAGCAGCTTAATAGCAGGGTCGAACACCGGGGAGCTGTTTTTT. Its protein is CASSLIAGSNTGELFF.

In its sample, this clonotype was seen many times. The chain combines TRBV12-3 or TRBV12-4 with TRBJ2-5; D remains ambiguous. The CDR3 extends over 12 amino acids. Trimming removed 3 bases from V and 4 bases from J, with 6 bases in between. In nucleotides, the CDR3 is TGTGCCAGCAGTTTTCGAGCAGAGACCCAGTACTTC. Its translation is CASSFRAETQYF.

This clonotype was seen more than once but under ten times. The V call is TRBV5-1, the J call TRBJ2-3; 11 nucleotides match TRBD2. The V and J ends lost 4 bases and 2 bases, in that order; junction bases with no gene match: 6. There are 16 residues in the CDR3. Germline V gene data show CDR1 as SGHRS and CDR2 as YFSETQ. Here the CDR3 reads CASSPGLAASTDTQYF. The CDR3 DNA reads TGCGCCAGCAGCCCGGGACTAGCGGCGTCCACAGATACGCAGTATTTT.

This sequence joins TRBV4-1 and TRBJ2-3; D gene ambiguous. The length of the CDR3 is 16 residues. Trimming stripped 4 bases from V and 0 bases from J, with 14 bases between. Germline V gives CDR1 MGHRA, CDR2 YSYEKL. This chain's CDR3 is CASSRKHGQSTDTQYF. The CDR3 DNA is TGCGCCAGCAGCCGTAAGCATGGTCAGAGCACAGATACGCAGTATTTT.

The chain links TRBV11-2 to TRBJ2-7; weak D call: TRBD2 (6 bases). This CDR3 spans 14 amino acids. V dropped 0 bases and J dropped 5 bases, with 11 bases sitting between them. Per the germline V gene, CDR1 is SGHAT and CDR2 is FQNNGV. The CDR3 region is CASSLDRGSDEQYF. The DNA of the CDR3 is TGTGCCAGCAGCTTAGATCGGGGGTCTGACGAGCAGTACTTC.

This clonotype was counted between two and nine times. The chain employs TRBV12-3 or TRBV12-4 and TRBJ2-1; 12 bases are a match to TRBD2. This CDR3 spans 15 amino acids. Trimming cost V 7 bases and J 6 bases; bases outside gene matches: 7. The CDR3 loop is CASNPGLAGGNEQFF. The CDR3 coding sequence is TGTGCCAGCAACCCGGGACTAGCGGGCGGCAATGAGCAGTTCTTC.

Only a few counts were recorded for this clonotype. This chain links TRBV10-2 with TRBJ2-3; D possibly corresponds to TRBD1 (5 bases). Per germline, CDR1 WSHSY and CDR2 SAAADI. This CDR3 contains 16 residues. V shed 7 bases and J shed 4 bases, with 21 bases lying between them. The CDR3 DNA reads TGCGCCAGCATCCGTAGGACAACTACTTCGGCAGATACGCAGTATTTT. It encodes CASIRRTTTSADTQYF.